A single sample is the source of the 25 T cell receptor beta chains below, sequenced in a study of shared clonotypes between healthy human individuals. Here immunoSEQ multiplex PCR was the method, and the copy in TCRdb shows in-frame clones only, minus some. The sample lists 1.6 million or so clones; about 98.5% were seen once. The sequencing sample was made of naive CD4+ T cells sorted from blood. Regarding subset: CD45RA+ positively selected. These receptors were taken from a man aged 25 to 40 in good health.

With respect to this clone: Other DNA variants within this sample encode the same CDR3. Here the CDR3 DNA reads TGTGCCAGCAGCTTCCGGACAGGCAACACCGGGGAGCTGTTTTTT. Its translation is CASSFRTGNTGELFF. This chain links TRBV7-2 with TRBJ2-2; 7 bases fit TRBD1. Germline V lookup: CDR1 SGHTA, CDR2 FQGNSA. The CDR3 is 15 amino acids. V dropped 3 bases and J dropped 2; count of bases not matched to a gene: 3.

This clone has just one count. The gene calls are TRBV7-2 and TRBJ1-1; D ambiguous. Between the trimmed V and J ends, which lost 5 bases and 1 base, there was a span of 20 bases. Germline V gene sequence: CDR1 SGHTA, CDR2 FQGNSA. There are 17 residues in the CDR3. The CDR3 nucleotides are TGTGCCAGCAGCCCAACCGACGACGGCGCCCCGAACACTGAAGCTTTCTTT. Amino acids: CASSPTDDGAPNTEAFF.

The CDR3 protein is CASTANRGQPQHF. In nucleotides, the CDR3 is TGTGCCAGCACCGCAAACAGGGGTCAGCCCCAGCATTTT. The chain links TRBV28 to TRBJ1-5, with 7 bases matching TRBD1. Losses at the gene ends were 7 bases for V and 6 bases for J; bases not matched to a gene: 6. Germline V gene data show CDR1 as MDHEN and CDR2 as SYDVKM. This CDR3 region has 13 residues.

V gene TRBV12-5 combines with J gene TRBJ1-2, with 12 bases aligning to TRBD1. Germline V gene lookup returns CDR1 LGHNT and CDR2 FRNRAP. Trimming took 3 bases from V and 7 from J; bases not matched to a gene: 15. This CDR3 has 18 amino acids. CDR3 loop: CASGFSAGDRGRRTGYTF. CDR3 nucleotide sequence: TGTGCTAGTGGTTTTAGCGCCGGGGACAGGGGGCGCCGGACTGGCTACACCTTC.

This clone is a singleton in its sample. V is TRBV6-4 and J is TRBJ1-1, with D perhaps matching TRBD1 (6 bases). The CDR3 covers 16 residues. From germline, CDR1 is MRHNA and CDR2 SNTAGT. V lost 4 bases to trimming and J lost 2 bases, with 17 bases between them. CDR3 coding DNA: TGTGCCAGCAGTGCCGTCCCAGGACAGACCAACACTGAAGCTTTCTTT. Translated: CASSAVPGQTNTEAFF.

The V gene is TRBV19, the J gene TRBJ1-1, with 8 bases identical to TRBD1. CDR1 and CDR2 (germline): LNHDA, SQIVND (reference sequence). This CDR3 region has 14 residues. V shed 2 bases and J 2 bases; nucleotides not matched to a gene: 1. CDR3 sequence (DNA): TGTGCCAGTAGTATAACAGGGGGAAACACTGAAGCTTTCTTT. As protein: CASSITGGNTEAFF. The full variable domain, with the rest looked up from reference TRBV19 and TRBJ1-1, is DGGITQSPKYLFRKEGQNVTLSCEQNLNHDAMYWYRQDPGQGLRLIYYSQIVNDFQKGDIAEGYSVSREKKESFPLTVTSAQKNPTAFYLCASSITGGNTEAFFGQGTRLTVV.

This rearrangement joins TRBV5-1 to TRBJ2-7; a weak D match, TRBD2 (5 bases). This CDR3 is 16 amino acids long. V was shortened by 2 bases and J by 0 bases, with 15 bases between the two germline ends. Germline V gives CDR1 SGHRS, CDR2 YFSETQ. CDR3 in amino acids: CASSFQARESSYEQYF. As DNA, the CDR3 is TGCGCCAGCAGCTTCCAGGCGAGGGAGAGCTCCTACGAGCAGTACTTC.

This chain joins TRBV5-1 and TRBJ1-2, with a possible D match to TRBD1 (6 bases). V lost 1 base to trimming and J lost 6 bases, with 34 bases between them. The CDR3 consists of 21 residues. Per the germline V gene, CDR1 is SGHRS and CDR2 is YFSETQ. The CDR3 reads CASSLRAPPQGPVRRVHGYTF. CDR3 DNA: TGCGCCAGCAGCTTGAGGGCGCCCCCACAGGGACCAGTCCGGAGGGTTCATGGCTACACCTTC.

This clone has only one observation. The CDR3 DNA reads TGTGCCAGCAGCGTCGGGACACCTACATTCTATGGCTACACCTTC. Residues: CASSVGTPTFYGYTF. V and J are TRBV9 and TRBJ1-2, with a possible D match to TRBD1 (6 bases). Germline CDR1 is SGDLS and CDR2 is YYNGEE. The CDR3 sequence is 15 residues long. Trimming pared 2 bases from V and 4 bases from J, leaving 15 bases between.

This chain uses TRBV23-1 with TRBJ2-7; possible D gene TRBD2, 6 bases. TRBV23-1 is noted as an ORF with a role that remains uncertain. CDR3 length: 24 amino acids. V was cut by 5 bases and J by 7 bases, with 48 bases left in between. Here the CDR3 reads CASSGQPVGQDPYNLRETLGEQYF. The CDR3 nucleotides are TGCGCCAGCAGTGGCCAACCGGTTGGCCAGGACCCCTATAACCTTCGGGAGACCCTTGGTGAGCAGTACTTC.

The chain recombines TRBV18 with TRBJ2-1, with D perhaps given as TRBD1 or TRBD2 (5 bases each). Germline V CDR1 and CDR2: KGHSH, LQKENI. The V end lost 8 bases, the J end lost 2 bases, and 16 bases lay between the germline ends. This CDR3 is built from 15 residues. This CDR3 reads CASARGVNTYNEQFF. For the CDR3, the DNA is TGTGCCAGCGCAAGAGGGGTAAACACCTACAATGAGCAGTTCTTC.

The rearrangement joins TRBV28 to TRBJ2-7; TRBD1 might be the D (6 bases). This CDR3 region has 15 residues. Germline assignment: CDR1 MDHEN and CDR2 SYDVKM. V lost 2 bases and J 2 bases, leaving 13 bases between the germline ends. The DNA of the CDR3 is TGTGCCAGCAGTTTACTTTCCAGGGACACCTACGAGCAGTACTTC. Its translation: CASSLLSRDTYEQYF.

CDR3 sequence (DNA): TGTGCCAGCAGCGACTCGCGCGGGGAGGAGCGCAGGGAGTACTATGGCTACACCTTC. Its protein product is CASSDSRGEERREYYGYTF. The V call is TRBV9, the J call TRBJ1-2; D may be TRBD1 (5 bases). CDR3 length: 19 residues. The germline gives CDR1 SGDLS, CDR2 YYNGEE. The ends were cut back, 3 bases at V and 3 bases at J, with 27 bases in the middle. Together with reference TRBV9 and TRBJ1-2, the CDR3 gives the full variable domain: DSGVTQTPKHLITATGQRVTLRCSPRSGDLSVYWYQQSLDQGLQFLIQYYNGEERAKGNILERFSAQQFPDLHSELNLSSLELGDSALYFCASSDSRGEERREYYGYTFGSGTRLTVV.

In DNA form, the CDR3 reads TGCGCCAGCATTTTCCAGGGGGCGGAAGGCACTGAAGCTTTCTTT. Translating gives CASIFQGAEGTEAFF. This chain connects TRBV10-2 to TRBJ1-1, with 8 bases aligning to TRBD1. CDR1 and CDR2 (germline): WSHSY, SAAADI. CDR3 size: 15 residues. The ends lost 7 bases at V and 4 bases at J; junction bases unmatched: 11.

J is TRBJ2-2 and V is TRBV11-2; TRBD2 aligns across 7 bases. V lost 5 bases to trimming and J lost 8 bases; unmatched junction nucleotides: 8. Germline V gene lookup returns CDR1 SGHAT and CDR2 FQNNGV. The CDR3 has 14 amino acids. The CDR3 DNA is TGTGCCAGCAGCCCAAGCGGGATCGAGGGGGAGCTGTTTTTT. As protein: CASSPSGIEGELFF.

The V and J genes are TRBV5-6 and TRBJ1-1, with D tentatively TRBD1 (5 bases). This CDR3 is 13 amino acids long. Germline V CDR1 and CDR2: SGHDT, YYEEEE. Deletions cut 4 bases from V and 0 bases from J, with 7 bases between. The CDR3, as DNA: TGTGCCAGCAGCGCGGGACTGAACACTGAAGCTTTCTTT. This gives the protein CASSAGLNTEAFF.

The rearrangement links TRBV19 to TRBJ1-2, with 7 positions matching TRBD1. The V segment lost 10 bases and the J segment 4 bases; nucleotides outside the gene matches: 6. The CDR3 has 12 amino acids. CDR1 and CDR2 from the germline V gene are LNHDA and SQIVND (reference sequence). The CDR3 reads CATRGQLYGYTF. The CDR3 DNA sequence: TGTGCCACCAGGGGACAGCTCTATGGCTACACCTTC.

The chain uses TRBV2 and TRBJ1-5; tentatively, D is TRBD1 (5 bases). Germline CDR1 SNHLY, CDR2 FYNNEI. V gave up 5 bases and J gave up 2 bases, with 13 bases separating them. This CDR3 is built from 15 residues. Here the CDR3 DNA reads TGTGCCAGCAGTTTCAGGGAGTGGGGCAATCAGCCCCAGCATTTT. Protein product: CASSFREWGNQPQHF.

This sequence joins TRBV4-1 and TRBJ2-7; weak D call: TRBD1 (6 bases). Trimming removed 2 bases at V and 6 bases at J, with 14 bases between. CDR1 MGHRA and CDR2 YSYEKL come from the germline V gene. The CDR3 is 14 residues long. This chain's CDR3 is CASSQITGFPEQYF. CDR3 DNA: TGCGCCAGCAGCCAAATAACAGGGTTTCCCGAGCAGTACTTC.

The rearrangement uses TRBV27 and TRBJ2-7; tentative D call: TRBD2 (6 bases). Germline assignment: CDR1 MNHEY and CDR2 SMNVEV (reference sequence). The length of the CDR3 is 14 residues. Trimming pared 3 bases from V and 2 bases from J, leaving 11 bases between. The CDR3 here is CASSFRDSPYEQYF. The CDR3, as DNA: TGTGCCAGCAGTTTCCGGGACTCCCCCTACGAGCAGTACTTC.

Notes on this clone: This CDR3 is also generated by other DNA sequences in the sample. The J gene is TRBJ2-3, the V gene TRBV2; D possibly corresponds to TRBD1 (5 bases). V was cut by 5 bases and J by 1 base, with 10 bases left in between. CDR3 length equals 14 residues. The germline V gene encodes CDR1 SNHLY and CDR2 FYNNEI. DNA of the CDR3: TGTGCCAGCAGTCCCGACAGCGGCACAGATACGCAGTATTTT. Translated: CASSPDSGTDTQYF.

CDR3 nucleotide sequence: TGCAGCGTAAGTTTACTAGCGGGAGTTTACGAGCAGTACTTC. This gives the protein CSVSLLAGVYEQYF. V and J are TRBV29-1 and TRBJ2-7; TRBD2 matches at 11 bases. The V gene end was trimmed by 6 bases and the J gene end by 4 bases; junction bases not matched to a gene: 8. CDR1 SQVTM and CDR2 ANQGSEA come from the germline V gene. CDR3 length equals 14 residues.

The chain links TRBV29-1 to TRBJ2-7; 13 bases map to TRBD2. J was trimmed by 4 bases and V by 5 bases; bases with no gene match: 5. CDR1 SQVTM and CDR2 ANQGSEA come from the germline V gene. The length of the CDR3 is 14 residues. The CDR3 DNA reads as TGCAGCGTTTCCGGGACTAGCGGGACATACGAGCAGTACTTC. This gives the protein CSVSGTSGTYEQYF.

The rearrangement uses TRBV7-2 and TRBJ2-7; TRBD1 might be the D (5 bases). Trimming pared 1 base from V and 0 bases from J, leaving 10 bases between. This CDR3 spans 15 amino acids. Germline CDR1 reads SGHTA; CDR2 reads FQGNSA. DNA for the CDR3: TGTGCCAGCAGCTTAGTTTCCGACAGCTCCTACGAGCAGTACTTC. It specifies CASSLVSDSSYEQYF. The variable domain in full, with the rest retrieved from reference TRBV7-2 and TRBJ2-7, is GAGVSQSPSNKVTEKGKDVELRCDPISGHTALYWYRQSLGQGLEFLIYFQGNSAPDKSGLPSDRFSAERTGGSVSTLTIQRTQQEDSAVYLCASSLVSDSSYEQYFGPGTRLTVT.

The rearrangement links TRBV11-2 to TRBJ2-1, with TRBD2 matching 16 bases. The ends lost 3 bases at V and 9 bases at J; junction bases unmatched: 2. The length of the CDR3 is 15 residues. The germline V gene has CDR1 SGHAT and CDR2 FQNNGV. The CDR3 sequence is CASSLGTSGRAEQFF. The CDR3, as DNA: TGTGCCAGCAGCTTGGGGACTAGCGGGAGGGCTGAGCAGTTCTTC.